This passage covers 29 T cell receptor beta chains from one sample sequenced in a study of blood T cells in healthy people across ages. A J-beta primer mix and a sample-barcoded 5' primer were used in a second PCR of about 7 to 11 cycles. TCRdb redid the calling of the 5' RACE reads with MiXCR, one entry per CDR3 protein. The sample has some 1.6 million distinct CDR3 sequences, about 35% seen once; the top ten hold over 9%. The sequenced material came from blood. Every receptor here comes from a woman in her 30s in good health.

Concerning this clonotype itself: An end of the junction does not agree with germline; a read error may underlie this. The chain couples TRBV20-1 to TRBJ1-6; unclear D gene. Germline-derived CDR1 and CDR2 are DFQATT and SNEGSKA (reference sequence). The CDR3 contains 12 residues. The CDR3 DNA follows: TGCAGTGCTAGTATTGCAAATTCGCCCCTCCACTTT. The encoded protein is CSASIANSPLHF.

The genes are TRBV7-9 and TRBJ2-3; D perhaps matches TRBD2 (6 bases). CDR1 is SEHNR and CDR2 is FQNEAQ in the germline V gene (reference sequence). This CDR3 comprises 15 residues. V was clipped by 5 bases and J by 3 bases, with 15 bases between them. DNA for the CDR3: TGTGCCAGCAGCCGGCCCGGGGGTTCTACAGATACGCAGTATTTT. Its translation: CASSRPGGSTDTQYF.

This clonotype was seen a few times. This chain joins TRBV9 and TRBJ2-3; a weak D match, TRBD2 (5 bases). CDR1 SGDLS and CDR2 YYNGEE come from the germline V gene. The CDR3 covers 15 residues. Trimming cost V 3 bases and J 0 bases, with 11 bases left between them. This CDR3 reads CASSDYSGSTDTQYF. Here the CDR3 DNA reads TGTGCCAGCAGCGACTACTCGGGAAGCACAGATACGCAGTATTTT.

The chain combines TRBV28 with TRBJ2-7; TRBD2 aligns across 11 bases. V lost 5 bases to trimming and J lost 2 bases; unmatched junction nucleotides: 5. Germline V CDR1 and CDR2: MDHEN, SYDVKM. The CDR3 is 15 residues long. The CDR3 region is CASSLAGGSAYEQYF. The CDR3, as DNA: TGTGCCAGCAGTCTAGCGGGAGGTTCGGCCTACGAGCAGTACTTC.

The table lists this clonotype with a few counts. V gene TRBV5-5 combines with J gene TRBJ1-1; TRBD1 agrees at 9 bases. The ends lost 0 bases at V and 3 bases at J; junction bases unmatched: 9. Germline CDR1 and CDR2: SGHKS and YYEKEE (reference sequence). This CDR3 has 17 residues. The CDR3 DNA reads as TGTGCCAGCAGCTTGGGCGGACAGGGGCCAGGCGACACTGAAGCTTTCTTT. Protein product: CASSLGGQGPGDTEAFF.

This clonotype was seen a few times. The chain has TRBV29-1 and TRBJ1-2; a possible D gene is TRBD1 (5 bases). This CDR3 contains 12 residues. V lost 3 bases and J 4 bases, leaving 9 bases between the germline ends. Germline loops: CDR1 SQVTM, CDR2 ANQGSEA. CDR3: CSVDLGVYGYTF. CDR3 nucleotide sequence: TGCAGCGTTGACCTGGGGGTCTATGGCTACACCTTC.

The chain couples TRBV20-1 to TRBJ1-1; D uncertain. This CDR3 spans 13 amino acids. The germline V and J ends were trimmed by 0 bases and 3 bases, with 8 bases remaining between them. The germline gives CDR1 DFQATT, CDR2 SNEGSKA (reference sequence). The CDR3: CSARDIQYTEAFF. The CDR3 DNA sequence: TGCAGTGCTAGAGACATCCAGTACACTGAAGCTTTCTTT.

The chain is built from TRBV3-1 and TRBJ1-5; D perhaps matches TRBD1 (5 bases). Trimming took 1 base from V and 7 from J, leaving 11 bases between them. The CDR3 is 14 residues long. CDR1 is LGHDT, CDR2 YNNKEL, per germline (reference sequence). The CDR3 nucleotides are TGTGCCAGCAGCCAAGCTTCAGGGATCCAGCCCCAGCATTTT. Translation: CASSQASGIQPQHF.

J is TRBJ1-2 and V is TRBV29-1; perhaps TRBD1 as D (6 bases). CDR3 length: 16 amino acids. Germline lookup yields CDR1 SQVTM and CDR2 ANQGSEA. The V gene lost 2 bases and the J gene lost 2 bases, with 18 bases spanning the gap. The CDR3 sequence: CSVESDGDNKNYGYTF. The CDR3 DNA sequence: TGCAGCGTTGAATCTGATGGGGACAACAAAAACTATGGCTACACCTTC.

This chain joins TRBV11-2 and TRBJ2-4, with a tentative D call TRBD1 (6 bases). CDR3 length: 14 residues. With 4 bases removed from V and 7 bases from J, the gap between germline ends came to 14 bases. Per germline, CDR1 SGHAT and CDR2 FQNNGV. CDR3 coding DNA: TGTGCCAGCAGCTGGGGACACGTAGGGAACATTCAGTACTTC. Translation gives CASSWGHVGNIQYF.

With regard to this clonotype: This may be a read error: a much more frequent sequence differs by one nucleotide. The V and J genes are TRBV20-1 and TRBJ2-5, with D unclear. Per germline, CDR1 DFQATT and CDR2 SNEGSKA (reference sequence). The CDR3 contains 12 residues. CDR3 bases: TGCAGGGTATTTGGGATCCAAGAGACCCAGTACTTC. Its protein is CRVFGIQETQYF.

This clonotype was seen a few times. V is TRBV7-8 and J is TRBJ2-3, with D perhaps matching TRBD1 or TRBD2 (6 bases each). The CDR3 has 14 amino acids. CDR1 and CDR2 from the germline V gene are SGHVS and FQNEAQ. Trimming took 5 bases from V and 3 from J, leaving 12 bases between them. CDR3 in amino acids: CASSHGGGTDTQYF. In DNA, the CDR3 is TGTGCCAGCAGCCACGGAGGGGGAACAGATACGCAGTATTTT.

The chain uses TRBV10-3 and TRBJ2-1; no definite D call. The V end lost 0 bases, the J end lost 6 bases, and 12 bases lay between the germline ends. The CDR3 totals 15 residues. CDR1 is ENHRY, CDR2 SYGVKD, per germline. The CDR3 loop is CAISESSTSSNEQFF. The CDR3 region has the DNA TGTGCCATCAGTGAGTCCAGCACGTCGTCCAATGAGCAGTTCTTC.

This chain joins TRBV16 and TRBJ1-5, with 7 bases fitting TRBD1. V gave up 1 base and J gave up 0 bases; unmatched junction bases: 3. CDR1 and CDR2 (germline): KGHSY, FQNENV. The CDR3 consists of 16 residues. As DNA, the CDR3 is TGTGCCAGCAGCCAATTCGGACAGGATAGCAATCAGCCCCAGCATTTT. Its protein product is CASSQFGQDSNQPQHF.

V is TRBV7-9 and J is TRBJ2-5, with D perhaps matching TRBD1 (6 bases). The germline V gene has CDR1 SEHNR and CDR2 FQNEAQ (reference sequence). V was clipped by 5 bases and J by 0 bases, with 10 bases between them. The CDR3 sequence is 14 residues long. The chain's CDR3 is CASSRTAHQETQYF. The CDR3 DNA reads as TGTGCCAGCAGCCGGACAGCGCACCAAGAGACCCAGTACTTC.

V usage is TRBV20-1 and J usage is TRBJ2-7; TRBD2 agrees at 8 bases. Looked up from germline, CDR1 is DFQATT and CDR2 is SNEGSKA (reference sequence). The CDR3 is made up of 14 amino acids. V shed 4 bases and J 2 bases; nucleotides not matched to a gene: 7. The CDR3 sequence: CSAIMSLAAYEQYF. Here the CDR3 DNA reads TGCAGTGCTATCATGTCACTAGCGGCCTACGAGCAGTACTTC.

This clonotype was seen more than once but under ten times. This chain uses TRBV20-1 with TRBJ2-4, with a weak D call TRBD1 (5 bases). This CDR3 region has 13 residues. Per the germline V gene, CDR1 is DFQATT and CDR2 is SNEGSKA (reference sequence). The V gene lost 5 bases and the J gene lost 0 bases, with 8 bases spanning the gap. DNA of the CDR3: TGCAGTGCTGGACAAACAGCCAAAAACATTCAGTACTTC. Translated: CSAGQTAKNIQYF.

This clonotype has a handful of counts. The chain couples TRBV5-4 to TRBJ2-7, with 14 bases lining up with TRBD2. Germline trimming cut 5 bases from V and 4 bases from J; bases unmatched to any gene: 8. The germline V gene encodes CDR1 SGHNT and CDR2 YYREEE (reference sequence). CDR3 length equals 16 residues. The CDR3 coding sequence is TGTGCCAGCAGGGTTGGGACTAGCGGGAGTAAGTACGAGCAGTACTTC. Protein: CASRVGTSGSKYEQYF.

DNA for the CDR3: TGTGCCAGCAGTGAAGCGCTTGGGAATCCCTCCTACGAGCAGTACTTC. This codes for CASSEALGNPSYEQYF. The chain carries TRBV2 and TRBJ2-7; D call uncertain. CDR1 SNHLY and CDR2 FYNNEI come from the germline V gene. Trimming took 0 bases from V and 0 from J, leaving 12 bases between them. The CDR3 totals 16 residues. The variable domain in full, completed from reference TRBV2 and TRBJ2-7, reads EPEVTQTPSHQVTQMGQEVILRCVPISNHLYFYWYRQILGQKVEFLVSFYNNEISEKSEIFDDQFSVERPDGSNFTLKIRSTKLEDSAMYFCASSEALGNPSYEQYFGPGTRLTVT.

This chain uses TRBV2 with TRBJ2-5; 12 bases agree with TRBD2. Gene TRBJ2-7 matches the end of the DNA better, so the J call may be wrong. There are 14 residues in the CDR3. The germline CDR1 and CDR2 sequences are SNHLY and FYNNEI. The CDR3 DNA reads as TGTGCCAGCAAAGGACTAGCGGGAATTAGCGAGCAGTACTTC. This translates into CASKGLAGISEQYF.

The chain carries TRBV14 and TRBJ2-6; tentatively, D is TRBD1 (6 bases). Trimming pared 8 bases from V and 3 bases from J, leaving 11 bases between. This CDR3 has 14 amino acids. Looked up from germline, CDR1 is SGHDN and CDR2 is FVKESK. The CDR3 DNA reads as TGTGCCAGCCCTAGGGGGTATGGGGCCAACGTCCTGACTTTC. This sequence encodes CASPRGYGANVLTF.

This clonotype was observed a handful of times. V gene TRBV5-1 combines with J gene TRBJ2-3; 10 bases line up with TRBD2. There are 16 residues in the CDR3. Germline trimming cut 4 bases from V and 5 bases from J; bases unmatched to any gene: 10. Germline lookup yields CDR1 SGHRS and CDR2 YFSETQ. The CDR3: CASSQRPSGSEDTQYF. Written as DNA, the CDR3 is TGCGCCAGCAGCCAGAGGCCTAGCGGGAGTGAAGATACGCAGTATTTT.

This chain's CDR3 is CSARDDGETQYF. CDR3 coding DNA: TGCAGTGCTAGAGATGATGGAGAGACCCAGTACTTC. This sequence joins TRBV20-1 and TRBJ2-5, with D hard to call. The CDR3 covers 12 residues. V was trimmed by 0 bases and J by 4 bases, leaving 6 bases between them. Per germline, CDR1 DFQATT and CDR2 SNEGSKA (reference sequence).

V gene TRBV30 combines with J gene TRBJ2-6, with D perhaps TRBD1 (6 bases). Germline CDR1 GTSNPN, CDR2 SVGIG (reference sequence). The CDR3 totals 13 residues. V was trimmed by 0 bases and J by 13 bases, leaving 13 bases between them. The CDR3 bases are TGTGCCTGGAGTGTCACAGGGTCCCCGGTCCTGACTTTC. Amino acid sequence: CAWSVTGSPVLTF.

The chain uses TRBV15 and TRBJ2-5, with TRBD2 matching over 10 bases. J was trimmed by 13 bases and V by 1 base; bases with no gene match: 9. This CDR3 is 14 amino acids long. Germline V gene sequence: CDR1 LNHNV, CDR2 YYDKDF (reference sequence). The CDR3 DNA reads as TGTGCCACCAGCAGAGTAGCGGGAGGCGAGATCCGGTACTTC. Translation: CATSRVAGGEIRYF.

The chain uses TRBV2 and TRBJ2-5; D may correspond to TRBD1 or TRBD2 (6 bases each). Trimming cost V 7 bases and J 3 bases, with 15 bases left between them. From germline, CDR1 is SNHLY and CDR2 FYNNEI. The CDR3 runs 14 residues. CDR3 loop: CASTKGGIKETQYF. The CDR3 coding sequence is TGTGCCAGCACAAAGGGGGGAATCAAAGAGACCCAGTACTTC. The full variable domain, in which reference TRBV2 and TRBJ2-5 provide the parts outside the CDR3, is EPEVTQTPSHQVTQMGQEVILRCVPISNHLYFYWYRQILGQKVEFLVSFYNNEISEKSEIFDDQFSVERPDGSNFTLKIRSTKLEDSAMYFCASTKGGIKETQYFGPGTRLLVL.

This clonotype was picked up one time. J is TRBJ2-1 and V is TRBV29-1; no clear D. Germline lookup yields CDR1 SQVTM and CDR2 ANQGSEA. Trimming stripped 7 bases from V and 7 bases from J, with 14 bases between. This CDR3 is 12 amino acids long. The CDR3 region has the DNA TGCAGCGCCTGGATAGGTGGAAATGAGCAGTTCTTC. Its protein is CSAWIGGNEQFF.

The chain has TRBV3-1 and TRBJ2-5, with D unresolved. Germline CDR1 is LGHDT and CDR2 is YNNKEL (reference sequence). V shed 4 bases and J shed 2 bases, with 11 bases lying between them. The CDR3 consists of 14 residues. The CDR3: CASSPASNQETQYF. The CDR3 DNA follows: TGTGCCAGCAGCCCCGCTAGTAATCAAGAGACCCAGTACTTC.

The gene calls are TRBV14 and TRBJ2-1; D tentatively fits TRBD1 or TRBD2 (6 bases each). Germline values: CDR1 SGHDN, CDR2 FVKESK. The CDR3 runs to 16 residues. The germline V and J ends were trimmed by 0 bases and 5 bases, with 14 bases remaining between them. CDR3 loop: CASSQDRVRGHNEQFF. CDR3 coding DNA: TGTGCCAGCAGCCAAGATCGGGTCCGGGGGCACAATGAGCAGTTCTTC.